Following are 10 T cell receptor beta chains from one sample sequenced in a study of T cells after yellow fever vaccination. TCRdb called the 5' RACE reads again in MiXCR, with one record for every CDR3 protein. This sample has 450,000 to 550,000 distinct CDR3 sequences, with less than 20% found just once. The specimen was PBMCs, collected 15 days after the yellow fever booster vaccination. Receptor source: a man in his thirties or forties who received the YFV17D yellow fever vaccine.

This clonotype has a handful of counts. This chain joins TRBV7-2 and TRBJ2-7, with unresolved D. The ends were cut back, 1 base at V and 0 bases at J, with 10 bases in the middle. Germline-derived CDR1 and CDR2 are SGHTA and FQGNSA. The CDR3 runs 15 residues. CDR3 nucleotide sequence: TGTGCCAGCAGCTTAGAAGTTGTAGTCTCCTACGAGCAGTACTTC. It encodes CASSLEVVVSYEQYF.

The rearrangement uses TRBV7-2 and TRBJ2-7; TRBD2 matches 11 bases. CDR3 length: 15 residues. The germline V gene encodes CDR1 SGHTA and CDR2 FQGNSA. V was pared by 1 base and J by 13 bases, with 12 bases of the junction left unmatched. This CDR3 is CASSLGRLAGGNSYF. The CDR3 DNA follows: TGTGCCAGCAGCTTAGGGAGGCTAGCGGGAGGTAACTCATACTTC.

This clonotype was observed a handful of times. The chain joins TRBV7-8 to TRBJ2-7; a weak D match, TRBD1 (6 bases). CDR3 length: 18 residues. Looked up from germline, CDR1 is SGHVS and CDR2 is FQNEAQ. Deletions cut 1 base from V and 4 bases from J, with 23 bases between. CDR3 region: CASSLVHRGRGVRYEQYF. As DNA, the CDR3 is TGTGCCAGCAGCTTAGTACATCGCGGCAGGGGCGTAAGGTACGAGCAGTACTTC.

CDR3 in DNA: TGTGCCAGCAGTCCACCGGGACTGAGATTAGGGCAGTTCTTC. Protein: CASSPPGLRLGQFF. The chain employs TRBV14 and TRBJ2-1, with a weak D call TRBD2 (6 bases). CDR3 length: 14 residues. Trimming pared 6 bases from V and 12 bases from J, leaving 21 bases between. From germline, CDR1 is SGHDN and CDR2 FVKESK.

The chain couples TRBV10-3 to TRBJ2-7, with no clear D. The CDR3 runs 14 residues. CDR1 and CDR2 from the germline V gene are ENHRY and SYGVKD. Trimming took 3 bases from V and 4 from J, leaving 13 bases between them. The CDR3 reads CAISEVGIVYEQYF. The CDR3 region has the DNA TGTGCCATCAGTGAAGTGGGTATAGTTTACGAGCAGTACTTC.

V and J are TRBV18 and TRBJ2-5; D is possibly TRBD2 (5 bases). The CDR3 has 15 amino acids. The V gene's germline CDR1 is KGHSH and CDR2 LQKENI. The V and J ends lost 2 bases and 4 bases respectively, with 14 bases between them. The CDR3 sequence is CASSPVASSRETQYF. Here the CDR3 DNA reads TGTGCCAGCTCACCAGTGGCTAGCAGCCGAGAGACCCAGTACTTC.

The V call is TRBV10-3, the J call TRBJ2-5, with D perhaps matching TRBD2 (5 bases). The CDR3 is 13 residues long. Germline CDR1 is ENHRY and CDR2 is SYGVKD. Trimming removed 7 bases from V and 1 base from J, with 10 bases in between. CDR3 nucleotides: TGTGCCATCATGGCGGGCAGCCAAGAGACCCAGTACTTC. Protein sequence: CAIMAGSQETQYF.

The V and J genes are TRBV18 and TRBJ2-7; TRBD1 matches 9 bases. Germline lookup yields CDR1 KGHSH and CDR2 LQKENI. The V gene end was trimmed by 2 bases and the J gene end by 3 bases; junction bases not matched to a gene: 5. The CDR3 covers 15 residues. DNA of the CDR3: TGTGCCAGCTCACCAACAGGGGGCACCCTCTACGAGCAGTACTTC. Its protein product is CASSPTGGTLYEQYF.

This clonotype turned up a few times. This chain uses TRBV7-2 with TRBJ2-3; 7 bases are a match to TRBD2. There are 13 residues in the CDR3. The J segment lost 7 bases and the V segment lost 8 bases, leaving 9 bases of the junction unmatched. CDR1 SGHTA and CDR2 FQGNSA come from the germline V gene. CDR3 in DNA: TGTGCCAGCTCCTCTAGCGGATCGAATACGCAGTATTTT. Its translation is CASSSSGSNTQYF.

The chain recombines TRBV18 with TRBJ2-7; D gene uncertain. Germline V gene sequence: CDR1 KGHSH, CDR2 LQKENI. With 3 bases removed from V and 1 base from J, the gap between germline ends came to 7 bases. The CDR3 runs 13 residues. CDR3 residues: CASSPSRSYEQYF. The CDR3 DNA sequence: TGTGCCAGCTCACCTTCCCGGTCCTACGAGCAGTACTTC.